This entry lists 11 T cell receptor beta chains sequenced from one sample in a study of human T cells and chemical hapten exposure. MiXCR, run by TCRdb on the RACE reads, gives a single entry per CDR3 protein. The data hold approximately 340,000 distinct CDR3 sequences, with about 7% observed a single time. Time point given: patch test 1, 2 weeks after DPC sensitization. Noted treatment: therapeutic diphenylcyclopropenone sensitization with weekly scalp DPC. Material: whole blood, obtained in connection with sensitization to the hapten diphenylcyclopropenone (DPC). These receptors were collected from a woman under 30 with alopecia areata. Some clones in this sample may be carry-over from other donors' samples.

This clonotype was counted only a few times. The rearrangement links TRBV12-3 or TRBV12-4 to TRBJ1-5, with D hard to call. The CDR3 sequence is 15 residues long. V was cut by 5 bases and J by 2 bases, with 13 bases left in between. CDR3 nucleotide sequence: TGTGCCAGCAGTATATTTTTAGGCGGCAATCAGCCCCAGCATTTT. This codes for CASSIFLGGNQPQHF.

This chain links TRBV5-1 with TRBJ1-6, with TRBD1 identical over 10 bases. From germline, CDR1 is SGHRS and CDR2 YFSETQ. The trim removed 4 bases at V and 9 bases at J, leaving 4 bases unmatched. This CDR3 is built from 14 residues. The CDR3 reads CASSMGQGSSPLHF. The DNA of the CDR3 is TGCGCCAGCAGCATGGGACAGGGGAGTTCACCCCTCCACTTT.

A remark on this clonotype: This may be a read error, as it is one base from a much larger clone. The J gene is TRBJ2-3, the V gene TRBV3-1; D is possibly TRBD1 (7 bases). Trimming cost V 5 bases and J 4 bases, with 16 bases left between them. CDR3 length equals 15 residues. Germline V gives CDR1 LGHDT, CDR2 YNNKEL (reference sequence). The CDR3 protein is CASSAGQWSPDTQYF. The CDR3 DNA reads TGTGCCAGCAGCGCGGGACAGTGGAGCCCAGATACGCAGTATTTT.

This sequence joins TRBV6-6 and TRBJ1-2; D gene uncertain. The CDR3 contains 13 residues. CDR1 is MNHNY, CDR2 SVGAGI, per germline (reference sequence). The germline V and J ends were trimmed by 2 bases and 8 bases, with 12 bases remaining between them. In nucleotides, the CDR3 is TGTGCCAGCAGTTACGTGCCGGAGGGAGGCTACACCTTC. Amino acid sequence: CASSYVPEGGYTF.

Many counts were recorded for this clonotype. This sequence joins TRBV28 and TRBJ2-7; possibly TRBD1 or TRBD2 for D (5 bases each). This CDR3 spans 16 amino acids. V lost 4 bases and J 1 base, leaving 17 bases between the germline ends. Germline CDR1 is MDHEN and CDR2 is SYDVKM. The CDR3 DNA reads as TGTGCCAGCAGTTCGCCCCGGGACGGAGGTTCCTACGAGCAGTACTTC. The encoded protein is CASSSPRDGGSYEQYF.

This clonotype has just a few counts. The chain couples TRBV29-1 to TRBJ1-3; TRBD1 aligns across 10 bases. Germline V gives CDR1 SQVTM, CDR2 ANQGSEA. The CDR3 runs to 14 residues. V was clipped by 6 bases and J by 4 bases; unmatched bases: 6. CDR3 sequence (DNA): TGCAGCGTGAGACAGGGGGCAGCCGGAAACACCATATATTTT. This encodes CSVRQGAAGNTIYF.

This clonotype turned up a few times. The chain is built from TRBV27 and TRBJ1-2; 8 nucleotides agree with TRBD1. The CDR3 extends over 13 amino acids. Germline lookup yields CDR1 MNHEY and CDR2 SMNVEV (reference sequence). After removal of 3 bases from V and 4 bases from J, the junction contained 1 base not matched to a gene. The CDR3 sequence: CASSFTGGYGYTF. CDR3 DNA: TGTGCCAGCAGTTTCACAGGGGGCTATGGCTACACCTTC.

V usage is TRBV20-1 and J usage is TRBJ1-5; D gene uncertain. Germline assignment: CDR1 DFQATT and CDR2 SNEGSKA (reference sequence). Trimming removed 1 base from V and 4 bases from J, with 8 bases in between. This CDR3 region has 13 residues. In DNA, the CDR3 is TGCAGTGCTAGAGGGGGTTGGAATCAGCCCCAGCATTTT. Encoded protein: CSARGGWNQPQHF.

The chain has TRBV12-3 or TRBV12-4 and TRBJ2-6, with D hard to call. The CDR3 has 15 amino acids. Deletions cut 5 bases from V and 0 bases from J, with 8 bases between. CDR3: CASSPYTSGANVLTF. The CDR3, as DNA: TGTGCCAGCAGTCCTTACACCTCTGGGGCCAACGTCCTGACTTTC.

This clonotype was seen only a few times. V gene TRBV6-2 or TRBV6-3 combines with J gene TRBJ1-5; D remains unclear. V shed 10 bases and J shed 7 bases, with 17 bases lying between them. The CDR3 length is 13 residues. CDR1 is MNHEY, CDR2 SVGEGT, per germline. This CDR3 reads CAIPTSLSQPQHF. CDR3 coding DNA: TGTGCCATCCCGACATCATTGAGCCAGCCCCAGCATTTT.

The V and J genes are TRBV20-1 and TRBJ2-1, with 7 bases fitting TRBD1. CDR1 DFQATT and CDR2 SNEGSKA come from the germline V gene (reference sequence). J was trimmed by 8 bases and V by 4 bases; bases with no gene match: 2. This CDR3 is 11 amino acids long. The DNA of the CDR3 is TGCAGTGCTATTGACAGGGATGAGCAGTTCTTC. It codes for CSAIDRDEQFF.